The 5 T cell receptor beta chains in this list originate from one sample, sequenced in a study of vaccination and CD4 T cells after COVID-19. Indicated treatment: roughly 10-day PBMC culture with coronavirus spike peptide pools or control peptides (ViraFEST assay). Sequenced with the Oncomine TCR Beta short-read assay was DNA taken from cultured CD4+ T cells. TCRdb re-derived calls from the PCR reads in MiXCR, one entry per CDR3 protein. The table includes approximately 20,000 distinct CDR3 sequences, about 80% detected once. No antigen has been assigned to these receptors. Sequenced material: CD4+ T cells from blood, cultured in vitro, taken after SARS-CoV-2 vaccination. The origin of the receptors is a human donor who received a COVID-19 vaccine.

The V and J genes are TRBV7-6 and TRBJ2-3; 7 bases align to TRBD2. With 2 bases clipped from V and 7 bases from J, the junction kept 6 bases outside the gene matches. The CDR3 spans 14 residues. Germline V gives CDR1 SGHVS, CDR2 FNYEAQ. CDR3 sequence: CASSLRRGTNTQYF. The CDR3 DNA sequence: TGTGCCAGCAGCTTAAGGCGGGGGACGAATACGCAGTATTTT.

This chain connects TRBV6-1 to TRBJ1-1, with unresolved D. CDR3 length: 14 residues. V lost 6 bases, J lost 4 bases, and 15 bases lay in between. The germline gives CDR1 MNHNS, CDR2 SASEGT. In DNA, the CDR3 is TGTGCCAGCAGCCTGGACCCCCGAGGCACTGAAGCTTTCTTT. Translation gives CASSLDPRGTEAFF.

The chain combines TRBV6-5 with TRBJ1-2; D possibly corresponds to TRBD1 (6 bases). Germline lookup yields CDR1 MNHEY and CDR2 SVGAGI. The CDR3 sequence is 18 residues long. Trimming shortened V by 0 bases and J by 2 bases, and 19 bases separated the two germline ends. The CDR3: CASSYSGTPRGMNYGYTF. The CDR3 DNA is TGTGCCAGCAGTTACTCGGGGACACCGCGGGGGATGAACTATGGCTACACCTTC.

The V and J genes are TRBV5-1 and TRBJ1-2, with a tentative D call TRBD1 (5 bases). The V end was cut by 1 base, the J end by 4 bases, with 11 bases between. The CDR3 contains 14 residues. From germline, CDR1 is SGHRS and CDR2 YFSETQ. CDR3 sequence: CASSLKGDGYGYTF. As DNA, the CDR3 is TGCGCCAGCAGCTTGAAAGGGGACGGCTATGGCTACACCTTC.

This clonotype was seen only a few times. The V call is TRBV20-1, the J call TRBJ2-7; D is unclear. Germline lookup yields CDR1 DFQATT and CDR2 SNEGSKA (reference sequence). Trimming took 5 bases from V and 0 from J, leaving 14 bases between them. The CDR3 is 14 amino acids. The CDR3 loop is CSAASRESSYEQYF. The CDR3 nucleotides are TGCAGTGCTGCATCTAGAGAAAGCTCCTACGAGCAGTACTTC.